This passage covers 14 T cell receptor beta chains from one sample sequenced in a study of blood T cell repertoires in COVID-19. Some clones are missing from TCRdb's copy, which holds only in-frame ones; the method was immunoSEQ multiplex PCR. The profile shows about 200,000 clones, around 83% of them singletons. The specimen sequenced was peripheral blood. The receptors were gathered from a woman of 80 years or more with acute or convalescent COVID-19.

This chain links TRBV18 with TRBJ1-5; D uncertain. V shed 5 bases and J shed 0 bases, with 5 bases lying between them. The CDR3 has 13 amino acids. CDR1 and CDR2 from the germline V gene are KGHSH and LQKENI. CDR3 protein: CASSSSSNQPQHF. Here the CDR3 DNA reads TGTGCCAGCTCATCCAGTAGCAATCAGCCCCAGCATTTT.

The chain links TRBV6-5 to TRBJ1-4; 8 bases are shared with TRBD1. The CDR3 totals 14 residues. The V and J ends lost 6 bases and 11 bases, in that order; junction bases with no gene match: 11. Germline CDR1 and CDR2: MNHEY and SVGAGI. CDR3 bases: TGTGCCAGCAGCTCACCCGGGACAGGCGGGAAACTGTTTTTT. This sequence encodes CASSSPGTGGKLFF.

This sequence joins TRBV5-1 and TRBJ2-2, with 11 bases identical to TRBD2. V lost 4 bases to trimming and J lost 6 bases; unmatched junction nucleotides: 5. Germline CDR1 reads SGHRS; CDR2 reads YFSETQ. This CDR3 is 15 amino acids long. The CDR3 region has the DNA TGCGCCAGCAGCGAGGGACTAGCGGTCCCCGGGGAGCTGTTTTTT. It translates to CASSEGLAVPGELFF.

V and J are TRBV7-9 and TRBJ1-1, with D maybe TRBD1 (5 bases). The CDR3 extends over 14 amino acids. Per germline, CDR1 SEHNR and CDR2 FQNEAQ (reference sequence). Trimming took off 0 bases at V and 1 base at J, with 6 bases between the two ends. The CDR3: CASSLAGPNTEAFF. As DNA, the CDR3 is TGTGCCAGCAGCTTAGCGGGGCCGAACACTGAAGCTTTCTTT.

The chain couples TRBV25-1 to TRBJ2-2; unclear D gene. Per germline, CDR1 MGHDK and CDR2 SYGVNS. The ends were cut back, 8 bases at V and 6 bases at J, with 10 bases in the middle. This CDR3 spans 12 amino acids. The CDR3 DNA reads as TGTGCCAGCTGCCGAGAACCCGGGGAGCTGTTTTTT. Translated: CASCREPGELFF.

The rearrangement joins TRBV5-6 to TRBJ2-7; 8 bases map to TRBD2. The CDR3 sequence is 11 residues long. In germline, CDR1 is SGHDT, CDR2 YYEEEE. V shed 4 bases and J 6 bases; nucleotides not matched to a gene: 0. CDR3 in DNA: TGTGCCAGCAGCCGGGGGGGCGAGCAGTACTTC. This codes for CASSRGGEQYF. Complete variable domain (other parts from reference TRBV5-6 and TRBJ2-7): DAGVTQSPTHLIKTRGQQVTLRCSPKSGHDTVSWYQQALGQGPQFIFQYYEEEERQRGNFPDRFSGHQFPNYSSELNVNALLLGDSALYLCASSRGGEQYFGPGTRLTVT.

V usage is TRBV11-1 and J usage is TRBJ2-3; 8 positions match TRBD2. V was clipped by 0 bases and J by 5 bases; unmatched bases: 4. The CDR3 contains 15 residues. Germline CDR1 and CDR2: SGHAT and FQDESV (reference sequence). CDR3 bases: TGTGCCAGCAGCTTAGCGCTCCTAGCGGGAGATACGCAGTATTTT. Translating gives CASSLALLAGDTQYF.

The chain carries TRBV7-2 and TRBJ2-2; perhaps TRBD1 as D (5 bases). Germline V gene lookup returns CDR1 SGHTA and CDR2 FQGNSA. Trimming cost V 3 bases and J 9 bases, with 8 bases left between them. This CDR3 comprises 12 residues. CDR3 nucleotides: TGTGCCAGCAGCTTTACAGGAAGGGAGCTGTTTTTT. The encoded protein is CASSFTGRELFF.

This clone appeared a single time. The V call is TRBV28, the J call TRBJ1-1, with 10 bases that match TRBD1. V dropped 2 bases and J dropped 1; count of bases not matched to a gene: 4. This CDR3 has 16 residues. CDR1 is MDHEN and CDR2 is SYDVKM in the germline V gene. CDR3 DNA sequence: TGTGCCAGCAGTTTAGGGACAGGGGCCAAGAACACTGAAGCTTTCTTT. This codes for CASSLGTGAKNTEAFF.

The gene calls are TRBV7-9 and TRBJ1-1; weak D call: TRBD1 (5 bases). Trimming removed 4 bases at V and 5 bases at J, with 17 bases between. Germline-derived CDR1 and CDR2 are SEHNR and FQNEAQ (reference sequence). The CDR3 sequence is 15 residues long. The CDR3 sequence is CASSSPRQGWTEAFF. CDR3 sequence (DNA): TGTGCCAGCAGCTCCCCACGCCAGGGATGGACTGAAGCTTTCTTT.

This sequence joins TRBV7-9 and TRBJ1-1; D might be TRBD1 (6 bases). CDR3 length: 14 amino acids. The germline V and J ends were trimmed by 6 bases and 1 base, with 12 bases remaining between them. Looked up from germline, CDR1 is SEHNR and CDR2 is FQNEAQ (reference sequence). CDR3 region: CASRPDSSNTEAFF. CDR3 nucleotide sequence: TGTGCCAGCAGGCCGGACAGCTCGAACACTGAAGCTTTCTTT.

The chain uses TRBV5-4 and TRBJ2-1; 13 bases line up with TRBD2. The CDR3 contains 15 residues. V was clipped by 4 bases and J by 4 bases; unmatched bases: 2. The germline V gene encodes CDR1 SGHNT and CDR2 YYREEE (reference sequence). The CDR3 nucleotides read TGTGCCAGCAGCCAGACTAGCGGGGGGTACAATGAGCAGTTCTTC. Its translation: CASSQTSGGYNEQFF.

The genes are TRBV9 and TRBJ1-5; 7 positions match TRBD1. This CDR3 has 15 residues. CDR1 is SGDLS, CDR2 YYNGEE, per germline. V lost 3 bases and J lost 2; bases outside the gene matches: 5. CDR3 nucleotide sequence: TGTGCCAGCAGCGAGGGGGCCCATGGCAATCAGCCCCAGCATTTT. Translation gives CASSEGAHGNQPQHF.

The chain has TRBV27 and TRBJ2-7; no reliable D call. V dropped 2 bases and J dropped 5 bases, with 4 bases sitting between them. Germline V gene sequence: CDR1 MNHEY, CDR2 SMNVEV (reference sequence). The CDR3 is 11 amino acids. CDR3 sequence reads: CASSLGNEQYF. DNA for the CDR3: TGTGCCAGCAGTTTAGGCAACGAGCAGTACTTC.